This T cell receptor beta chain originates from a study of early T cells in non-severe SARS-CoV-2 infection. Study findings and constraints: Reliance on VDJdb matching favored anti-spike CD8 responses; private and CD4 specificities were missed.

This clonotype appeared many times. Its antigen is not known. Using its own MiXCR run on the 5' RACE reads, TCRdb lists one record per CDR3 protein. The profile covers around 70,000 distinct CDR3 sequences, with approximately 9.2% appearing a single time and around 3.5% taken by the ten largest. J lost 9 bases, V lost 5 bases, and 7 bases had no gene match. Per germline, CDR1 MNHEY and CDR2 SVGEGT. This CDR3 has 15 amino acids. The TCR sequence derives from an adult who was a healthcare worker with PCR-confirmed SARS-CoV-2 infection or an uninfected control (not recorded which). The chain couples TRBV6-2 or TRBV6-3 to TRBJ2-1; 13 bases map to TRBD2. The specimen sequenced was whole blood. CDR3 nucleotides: TGTGCCAGCAGTCAACTAGCGGGAGGGGTCGGTGAGCAGTTCTTC. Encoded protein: CASSQLAGGVGEQFF.